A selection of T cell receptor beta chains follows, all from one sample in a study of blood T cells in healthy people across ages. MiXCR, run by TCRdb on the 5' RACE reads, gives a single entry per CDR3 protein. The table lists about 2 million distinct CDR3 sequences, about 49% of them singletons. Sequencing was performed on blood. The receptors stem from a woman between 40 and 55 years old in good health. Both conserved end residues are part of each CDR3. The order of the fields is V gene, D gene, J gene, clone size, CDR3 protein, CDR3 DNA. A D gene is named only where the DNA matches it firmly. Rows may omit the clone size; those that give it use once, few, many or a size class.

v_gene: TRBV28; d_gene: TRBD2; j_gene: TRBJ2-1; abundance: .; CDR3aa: CASSLRSGDEQFF; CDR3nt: TGTGCCAGCAGTTTGCGTAGCGGGGATGAGCAGTTCTTC
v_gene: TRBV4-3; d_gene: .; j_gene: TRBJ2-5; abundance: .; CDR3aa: CASSPPGGQYNEQYF; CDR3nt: TGCGCCAGCAGCCCCCCCGGGGGGCAGTACAATGAGCAGTACTTC
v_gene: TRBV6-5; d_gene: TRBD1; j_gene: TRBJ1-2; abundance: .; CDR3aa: CASSYGTGGSDGYTF; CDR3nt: TGTGCCAGCAGTTACGGGACAGGGGGTAGCGATGGCTACACCTTC
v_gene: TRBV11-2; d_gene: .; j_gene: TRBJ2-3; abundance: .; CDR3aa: CASSRGLLSPDTQYF; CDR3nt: TGTGCCAGCAGCCGGGGACTCTTAAGCCCCGATACGCAGTATTTT
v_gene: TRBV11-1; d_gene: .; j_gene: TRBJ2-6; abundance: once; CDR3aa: CASSLRYRSSGANVLTF; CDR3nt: TGTGCCAGCAGCTTAAGGTACAGGAGCTCTGGGGCCAACGTCCTGACTTTC
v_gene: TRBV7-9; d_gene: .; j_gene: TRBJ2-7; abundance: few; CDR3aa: CASSSVPHEQYF; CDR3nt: TGTGCCAGCAGCTCGGTCCCCCACGAGCAGTACTTC
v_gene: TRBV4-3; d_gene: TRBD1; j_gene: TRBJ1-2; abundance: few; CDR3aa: CASSQEKGTGGYTF; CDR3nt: TGCGCCAGCAGCCAAGAAAAGGGGACAGGAGGCTACACCTTC
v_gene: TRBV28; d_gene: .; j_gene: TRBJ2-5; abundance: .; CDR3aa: CASSSRGDQETQYF; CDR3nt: TGTGCCAGCAGTTCCAGGGGGGACCAAGAGACCCAGTACTTC
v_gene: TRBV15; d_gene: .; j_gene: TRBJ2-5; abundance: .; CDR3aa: CATGWMEGETQYF; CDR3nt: TGTGCCACCGGATGGATGGAGGGGGAGACCCAGTACTTC
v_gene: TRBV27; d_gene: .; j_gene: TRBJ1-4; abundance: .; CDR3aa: CASRAGVRVNEKLFF; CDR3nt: TGTGCCAGCAGAGCCGGGGTGCGAGTTAATGAAAAACTGTTTTTT
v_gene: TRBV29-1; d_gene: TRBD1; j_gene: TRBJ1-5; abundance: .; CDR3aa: CSIGGAGQPQHF; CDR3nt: TGCAGCATAGGGGGCGCCGGGCAGCCCCAGCATTTT
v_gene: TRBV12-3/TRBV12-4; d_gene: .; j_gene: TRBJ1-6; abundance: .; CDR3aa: CASSFDSPSGNSPLHF; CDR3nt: TGTGCCAGCAGTTTTGACAGCCCCAGCGGGAATTCACCCCTCCACTTT
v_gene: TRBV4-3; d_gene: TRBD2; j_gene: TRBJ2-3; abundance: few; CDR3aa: CASSQVWASGGIADTQYF; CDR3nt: TGCGCCAGCAGCCAAGTATGGGCTAGCGGGGGGATCGCAGATACGCAGTATTTT
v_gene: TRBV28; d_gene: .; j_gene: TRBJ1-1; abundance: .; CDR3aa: CASGRPSRTTEAFF; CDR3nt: TGTGCCAGCGGCCGCCCTTCGAGAACCACTGAAGCTTTCTTT
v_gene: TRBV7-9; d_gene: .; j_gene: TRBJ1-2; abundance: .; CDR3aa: CASSSGWGNGYTF; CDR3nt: TGTGCCAGCAGCTCCGGGTGGGGTAATGGCTACACCTTC
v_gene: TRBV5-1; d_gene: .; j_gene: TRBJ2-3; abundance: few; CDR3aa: CASSSAEGSSTDTQYF; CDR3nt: TGCGCCAGCAGCTCGGCGGAGGGAAGTAGCACAGATACGCAGTATTTT
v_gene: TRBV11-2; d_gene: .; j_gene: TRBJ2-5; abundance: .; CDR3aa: CASSFSDSALTQYF; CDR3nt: TGTGCCAGCAGCTTCTCTGATTCAGCCCTGACCCAGTACTTC
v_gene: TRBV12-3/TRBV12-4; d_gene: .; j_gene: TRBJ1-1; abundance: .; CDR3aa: CASSYVGGKAFF; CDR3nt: TGTGCCAGCAGTTATGTAGGGGGTAAAGCTTTCTTT